Listed below are T cell receptor beta chains from one sample, sequenced in a study of T cells after yellow fever vaccination. A single record per CDR3 protein comes from TCRdb applying MiXCR to the 5' RACE reads. The sample shows fewer than 500,000 distinct CDR3 sequences, roughly a sixth of them seen only once. The sample here was PBMCs, taken before the yellow fever booster vaccination. The receptors were sampled from a man in his late teens or twenties who received the YFV17D yellow fever vaccine. Each CDR3 is given with its conserved first and last residue. A D gene is named only where the DNA matches it firmly. Clone size is stated in some rows and not others, as once, few, many or a class when expanded.

>TRBD2|TRBV9|-|TRBJ2-1
CASSVAFKRGPYNEQFF
TGTGCCAGCAGCGTAGCTTTCAAGCGGGGGCCCTACAATGAGCAGTTCTTC
>TRBD1|TRBV4-3|few|TRBJ1-1
CASSQMGQGLTEAFF
TGCGCCAGCAGCCAAATGGGACAGGGATTGACTGAAGCTTTCTTT
>TRBD1|TRBV20-1|-|TRBJ1-5
CSAREPGGEPQHF
TGCAGTGCTAGAGAGCCAGGGGGAGAGCCCCAGCATTTT
>TRBD2|TRBV7-2|-|TRBJ2-5
CASSPGLAGGFQETQYF
TGTGCCAGCAGCCCAGGACTAGCGGGGGGATTCCAAGAGACCCAGTACTTC
>-|TRBV12-3/TRBV12-4|few|TRBJ2-5
CASSPDGLETQYF
TGTGCCAGCAGTCCGGACGGCTTGGAGACCCAGTACTTC
>-|TRBV24-1|few|TRBJ2-2
CASQGNLANTGELFF
TGTGCCTCCCAGGGGAACCTCGCGAACACCGGGGAGCTGTTTTTT
>-|TRBV7-9|-|TRBJ2-1
CASSELGYNEQFF
TGTGCCAGCAGCGAGCTGGGCTACAATGAGCAGTTCTTC
>-|TRBV5-1|few|TRBJ2-7
CASSLAGVSIPYEQYF
TGCGCCAGCAGCTTGGCCGGGGTGTCCATTCCCTACGAGCAGTACTTC
>-|TRBV6-2/TRBV6-3|-|TRBJ2-6
CASRFPGSSGANVLTF
TGTGCCAGCCGCTTCCCCGGGAGTTCTGGGGCCAACGTCCTGACTTTC
>TRBD1|TRBV11-2|few|TRBJ2-1
CASSLVTGGGYEQFF
TGTGCCAGCAGCTTAGTGACAGGGGGCGGTTATGAGCAGTTCTTC
>-|TRBV5-6|-|TRBJ2-3
CASTSESPTDTQYF
TGTGCCAGCACCTCGGAGTCCCCCACAGATACGCAGTATTTT
>-|TRBV7-9|-|TRBJ1-2
CASRPGGDYGYTF
TGTGCCAGCAGACCCGGGGGGGACTATGGCTACACCTTC
>-|TRBV5-1|few|TRBJ2-1
CASSFPSSYNEQFF
TGCGCCAGCAGCTTTCCTAGCTCCTACAATGAGCAGTTCTTC
>TRBD2|TRBV7-2|many|TRBJ2-7
CASSTTSGGSYEQYF
TGTGCCAGCAGCACAACTAGCGGGGGGTCCTACGAGCAGTACTTC
>-|TRBV10-1|-|TRBJ2-7
CASSDWGTEQYF
TGCGCCAGCAGTGACTGGGGGACCGAGCAGTACTTC
>TRBD2|TRBV6-5|many|TRBJ2-3
CASTNGGFSTDTQYF
TGTGCCAGCACCAACGGGGGGTTTAGCACAGATACGCAGTATTTT
>-|TRBV5-1|few|TRBJ1-2
CASSLTSGTNYGYTF
TGCGCCAGCAGCTTGACGTCAGGGACTAACTATGGCTACACCTTC
>TRBD1|TRBV5-1|few|TRBJ2-1
CASTLDRAFGNEQFF
TGCGCCAGCACTTTAGACAGGGCCTTCGGAAATGAGCAGTTCTTC
>-|TRBV5-4|-|TRBJ2-6
CASSFHISGANVLTF
TGTGCCAGCAGCTTTCATATCTCTGGGGCCAACGTCCTGACTTTC
>TRBD1|TRBV7-3|many|TRBJ2-1
CASSKDRVGQQFF
TGTGCCAGCAGCAAGGACAGGGTGGGTCAGCAGTTCTTC
>-|TRBV4-2|few|TRBJ1-4
CASSHEDRWNEKLFF
TGTGCCAGCAGCCATGAGGACCGCTGGAATGAAAAACTGTTTTTT
>-|TRBV15|-|TRBJ1-4
CATSKMGGEKLFF
TGTGCCACCAGCAAGATGGGTGGGGAAAAACTGTTTTTT
>TRBD2|TRBV20-1|-|TRBJ2-7
CSALSGGATEQYF
TGCAGTGCCCTTAGCGGGGGGGCCACCGAGCAGTACTTC
>TRBD1|TRBV9|few|TRBJ1-2
CASSVERDRDGYTF
TGTGCCAGCAGCGTAGAACGGGACAGAGATGGCTACACCTTC
>-|TRBV14|-|TRBJ1-1
CASTRGAANTEAFF
TGTGCCAGCACCCGGGGGGCGGCGAACACTGAAGCTTTCTTT
>-|TRBV5-1|-|TRBJ1-4
CASSSAQGNEKLFF
TGCGCCAGCAGCTCAGCCCAGGGAAATGAAAAACTGTTTTTT
>TRBD1|TRBV2|few|TRBJ1-6
CASSLRGPNSPLHF
TGTGCCAGCAGCCTCAGGGGGCCGAATTCACCCCTCCACTTT
>-|TRBV6-5|few|TRBJ2-7
CASSYPGSYEQYF
TGTGCCAGCAGTTACCCCGGGAGCTACGAGCAGTACTTC
>-|TRBV4-2|-|TRBJ2-3
CASSQEWSDTQYF
TGTGCCAGCAGCCAAGAATGGTCAGATACGCAGTATTTT
>-|TRBV27|few|TRBJ1-6
CASSPYYDTDSPLHF
TGTGCCAGCAGTCCCTACTACGATACGGATTCACCCCTCCACTTT
>-|TRBV4-1|-|TRBJ2-3
CASSQGTDFPDTQYF
TGCGCCAGCAGCCAAGGCACCGATTTCCCAGATACGCAGTATTTT
>-|TRBV11-2|-|TRBJ2-2
CASSLYSGRIGELFF
TGTGCCAGCAGCTTATACTCAGGGAGAATAGGGGAGCTGTTTTTT
>-|TRBV28|-|TRBJ2-5
CASSSRWGETQYF
TGTGCCAGCAGTTCCAGGTGGGGCGAGACCCAGTACTTC
>-|TRBV24-1|-|TRBJ2-5
CATSDPSRETQYF
TGTGCCACCAGTGATCCGAGTCGAGAGACCCAGTACTTC
>TRBD1|TRBV7-9|many|TRBJ1-1
CASSSQGGTEAFF
TGTGCCAGCAGTTCTCAGGGGGGCACTGAAGCTTTCTTT
>TRBD2|TRBV6-2/TRBV6-3|-|TRBJ2-1
CASSYRVAGNEQFF
TGTGCCAGCAGTTACCGAGTAGCGGGGAATGAGCAGTTCTTC
>TRBD2|TRBV20-1|few|TRBJ2-3
CSATRTSGGVPDTQYF
TGCAGTGCTACCCGGACTAGCGGGGGCGTCCCAGATACGCAGTATTTT
>TRBD1|TRBV27|-|TRBJ1-2
CASSSTGGANYGYTF
TGTGCCAGCAGTTCGACAGGGGGCGCTAACTATGGCTACACCTTC
>-|TRBV12-3/TRBV12-4|-|TRBJ1-5
CASSLHIDSNQPQHF
TGTGCCAGCAGTTTACACATAGATAGCAATCAGCCCCAGCATTTT
>-|TRBV29-1|-|TRBJ2-1
CSVNPLVTGNLRDEQFF
TGCAGCGTCAACCCCCTGGTTACAGGTAACCTTCGGGATGAGCAGTTCTTC